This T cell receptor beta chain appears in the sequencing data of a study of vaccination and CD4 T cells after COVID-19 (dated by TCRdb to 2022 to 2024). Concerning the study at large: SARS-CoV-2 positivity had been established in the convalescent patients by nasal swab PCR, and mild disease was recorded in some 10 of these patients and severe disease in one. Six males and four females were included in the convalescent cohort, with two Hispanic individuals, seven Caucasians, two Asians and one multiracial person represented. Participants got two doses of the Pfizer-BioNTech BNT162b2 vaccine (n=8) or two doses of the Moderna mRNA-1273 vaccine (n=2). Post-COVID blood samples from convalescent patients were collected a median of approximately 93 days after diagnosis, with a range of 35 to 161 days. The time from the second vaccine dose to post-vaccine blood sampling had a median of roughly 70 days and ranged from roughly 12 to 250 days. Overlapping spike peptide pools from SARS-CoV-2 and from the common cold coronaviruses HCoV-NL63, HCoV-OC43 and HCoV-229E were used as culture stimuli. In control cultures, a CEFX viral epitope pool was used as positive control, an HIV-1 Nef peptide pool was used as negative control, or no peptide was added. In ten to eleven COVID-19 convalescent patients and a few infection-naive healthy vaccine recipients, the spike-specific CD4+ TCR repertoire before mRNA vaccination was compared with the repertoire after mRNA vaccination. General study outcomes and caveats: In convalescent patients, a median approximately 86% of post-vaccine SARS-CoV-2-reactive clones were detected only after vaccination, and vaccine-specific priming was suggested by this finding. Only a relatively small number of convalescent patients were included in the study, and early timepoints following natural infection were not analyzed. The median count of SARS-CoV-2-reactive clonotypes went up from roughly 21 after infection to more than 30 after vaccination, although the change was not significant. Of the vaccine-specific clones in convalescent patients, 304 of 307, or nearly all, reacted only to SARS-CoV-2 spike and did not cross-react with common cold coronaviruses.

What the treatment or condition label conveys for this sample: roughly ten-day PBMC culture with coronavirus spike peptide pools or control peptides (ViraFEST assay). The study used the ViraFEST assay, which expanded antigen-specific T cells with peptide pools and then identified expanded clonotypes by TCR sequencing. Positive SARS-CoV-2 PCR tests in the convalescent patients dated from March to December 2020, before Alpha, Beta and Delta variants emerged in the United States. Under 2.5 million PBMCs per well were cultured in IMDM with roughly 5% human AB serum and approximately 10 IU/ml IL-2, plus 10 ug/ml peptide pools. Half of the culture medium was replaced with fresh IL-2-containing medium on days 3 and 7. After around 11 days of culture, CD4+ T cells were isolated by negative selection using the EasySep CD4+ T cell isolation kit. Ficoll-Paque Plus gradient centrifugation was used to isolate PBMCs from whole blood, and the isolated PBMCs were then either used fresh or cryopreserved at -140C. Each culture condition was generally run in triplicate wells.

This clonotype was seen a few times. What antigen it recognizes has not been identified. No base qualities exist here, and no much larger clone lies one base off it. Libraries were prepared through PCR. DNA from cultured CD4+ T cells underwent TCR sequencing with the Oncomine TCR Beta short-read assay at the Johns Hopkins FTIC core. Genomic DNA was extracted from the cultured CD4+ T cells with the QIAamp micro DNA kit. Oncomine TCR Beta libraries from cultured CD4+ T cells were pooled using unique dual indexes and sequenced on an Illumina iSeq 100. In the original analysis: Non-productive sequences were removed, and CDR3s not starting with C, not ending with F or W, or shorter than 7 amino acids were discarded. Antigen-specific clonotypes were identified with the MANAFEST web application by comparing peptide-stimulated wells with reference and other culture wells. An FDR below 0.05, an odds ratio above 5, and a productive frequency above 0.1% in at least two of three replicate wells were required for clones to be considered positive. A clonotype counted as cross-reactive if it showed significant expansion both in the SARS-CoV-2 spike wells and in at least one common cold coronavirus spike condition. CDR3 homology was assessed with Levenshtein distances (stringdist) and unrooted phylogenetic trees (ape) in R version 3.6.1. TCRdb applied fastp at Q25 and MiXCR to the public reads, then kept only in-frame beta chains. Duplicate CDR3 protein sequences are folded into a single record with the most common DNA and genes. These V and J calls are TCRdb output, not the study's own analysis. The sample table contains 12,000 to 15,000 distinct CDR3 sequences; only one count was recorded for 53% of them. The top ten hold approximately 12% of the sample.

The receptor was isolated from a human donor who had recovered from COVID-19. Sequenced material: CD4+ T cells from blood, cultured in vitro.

The CDR3 amino acid sequence is: CATSDRAASGRRGGELFF. At the DNA level, the sequence is TGTGCCACCAGTGATAGGGCCGCTAGCGGGCGCCGAGGCGGGGAGCTGTTTTTT. The rearranged chain carries TRBV24-1 and TRBJ2-2; TRBD2 fits 8 bases in the junction. Germline trimming: 3 bases from V, 7 bases from J; junction bases outside gene matches: 15. CDR1 and CDR2 are read off the germline V gene as KGHDR and SFDVKD. From the cysteine up to the phenylalanine, the CDR3 has a length of 18 residues. The sequence is cut down to CDR3 DNA, 54 bases in frame from base 1.